What follows are 14 T cell receptor beta chains derived from one specimen sequenced in a study of OX40 agonist ivuxolimab in advanced cancers. TCRdb's table, derived via immunoSEQ multiplex PCR, lists solely in-frame clones and lacks some. The sample has 70,000 to 95,000 clones, about 86% seen once. The sample consisted of CD4+ or CD8+ T cells sorted from blood, taken in a trial of the OX40 agonist ivuxolimab. These receptors originate from an adult with an advanced solid tumor such as melanoma, head and neck, liver or kidney cancer.

The chain links TRBV6-1 to TRBJ2-7, with 10 positions matching TRBD2. V trimming: 10 bases; J trimming: 2 bases; junction bases outside the gene matches: 8. The CDR3 is 14 amino acids. Germline lookup yields CDR1 MNHNS and CDR2 SASEGT. The CDR3 DNA reads as TGTGCCACCCTCAAAACTAGCGGGACCTACGAGCAGTACTTC. Protein: CATLKTSGTYEQYF.

V and J are TRBV27 and TRBJ1-3; tentative D call: TRBD1 (5 bases). The CDR3 has 16 amino acids. Between the trimmed V and J ends, which lost 6 bases and 0 bases, there was a span of 15 bases. The germline CDR1 and CDR2 sequences are MNHEY and SMNVEV (reference sequence). This chain's CDR3 is CASRKQALSSGNTIYF. As DNA, the CDR3 is TGTGCCAGCAGGAAACAGGCCCTGAGCTCTGGAAACACCATATATTTT.

The V gene is TRBV19, the J gene TRBJ1-5; 7 nucleotides match TRBD1. V was clipped by 5 bases and J by 6 bases; unmatched bases: 7. The CDR3 runs to 14 residues. The germline CDR1 and CDR2 sequences are LNHDA and SQIVND (reference sequence). DNA of the CDR3: TGTGCCAGTAGTTGGACAGGCGAGCGTCAGCCCCAGCATTTT. This codes for CASSWTGERQPQHF.

J is TRBJ2-2 and V is TRBV27, with TRBD2 matching 11 bases. Germline lookup yields CDR1 MNHEY and CDR2 SMNVEV (reference sequence). There are 19 residues in the CDR3. The V segment lost 2 bases and the J segment 6 bases; nucleotides outside the gene matches: 14. The CDR3 nucleotides read TGTGCCAGCAGTTTAAGGAGGTTAGCGGGAGGGAACGGCGCCGGGGAGCTGTTTTTT. Translated, it gives CASSLRRLAGGNGAGELFF.

The chain joins TRBV7-9 to TRBJ1-1; no definite D call. V was trimmed by 3 bases and J by 2 bases, leaving 7 bases between them. The germline CDR1 and CDR2 sequences are SEHNR and FQNEAQ (reference sequence). This CDR3 comprises 13 residues. Here the CDR3 DNA reads TGTGCCAGCAGCTTCGGGTTCAACACTGAAGCTTTCTTT. Residues: CASSFGFNTEAFF.

The table lists this clone with a count of one. The chain recombines TRBV28 with TRBJ2-3; D unclear. Trimming left V 7 bases short and J 2 bases short, with 4 bases between. Germline CDR1 is MDHEN and CDR2 is SYDVKM. This CDR3 is 11 amino acids long. CDR3 bases: TGTGCCAGCACCCTCACAGATACGCAGTATTTT. It is translated as CASTLTDTQYF.

The chain employs TRBV6-5 and TRBJ2-7; D ambiguous. Trimming took 0 bases from V and 2 from J, leaving 5 bases between them. The V gene's germline CDR1 is MNHEY and CDR2 SVGAGI. There are 13 residues in the CDR3. In DNA, the CDR3 is TGTGCCAGCAGTTACTCTAGGGCCTACGAGCAGTACTTC. It encodes CASSYSRAYEQYF.

The CDR3 coding sequence is TGTGCCAGCAGCGTAGATGCCAGGGGGGGACCAAATACGCAGTATTTT. It encodes CASSVDARGGPNTQYF. This rearrangement joins TRBV9 to TRBJ2-3; perhaps D is TRBD1 or TRBD2 (7 bases each). The CDR3 totals 16 residues. Between the trimmed V and J ends, which lost 0 bases and 7 bases, there was a span of 18 bases. Per germline, CDR1 SGDLS and CDR2 YYNGEE.

V usage is TRBV9 and J usage is TRBJ2-7, with D perhaps TRBD2 (6 bases). V was cut by 0 bases and J by 3 bases, with 10 bases left in between. CDR3 size: 14 residues. CDR1 is SGDLS, CDR2 YYNGEE, per germline. The CDR3 DNA is TGTGCCAGCAGCGTAGGTAGTAGCGGCTACGAGCAGTACTTC. Amino acid sequence: CASSVGSSGYEQYF.

The chain couples TRBV9 to TRBJ2-2; D is uncertain. From germline, CDR1 is SGDLS and CDR2 YYNGEE. The length of the CDR3 is 13 residues. Trimming shortened V by 0 bases and J by 5 bases, and 5 bases separated the two germline ends. For the CDR3, the DNA is TGTGCCAGCAGCGTAGGACTTACCGGGGAGCTGTTTTTT. Translating it yields CASSVGLTGELFF.

J is TRBJ2-7 and V is TRBV7-9; tentatively, D is TRBD2 (5 bases). The CDR3 is 13 residues long. CDR1 is SEHNR, CDR2 FQNEAQ, per germline (reference sequence). V was trimmed by 1 base and J by 2 bases, leaving 6 bases between them. CDR3 DNA: TGTGCCAGCAGCTTAGTCGGGACCTACGAGCAGTACTTC. This codes for CASSLVGTYEQYF. Using reference TRBV7-9 and TRBJ2-7 for the parts outside the CDR3, the full variable domain is DTGVSQNPRHKITKRGQNVTFRCDPISEHNRLYWYRQTLGQGPEFLTYFQNEAQLEKSRLLSDRFSAERPKGSFSTLEIQRTEQGDSAMYLCASSLVGTYEQYFGPGTRLTVT.

The chain has TRBV7-2 and TRBJ2-5; 9 nucleotides agree with TRBD1. J was trimmed by 4 bases and V by 3 bases; bases with no gene match: 9. Germline V CDR1 and CDR2: SGHTA, FQGNSA. CDR3 size: 16 residues. The DNA for the CDR3 is TGTGCCAGCAGCTTTCTCACCGGGACAGGGTTAGAGACCCAGTACTTC. Amino acids: CASSFLTGTGLETQYF.

Written as DNA, the CDR3 is TGCGCCAGCAGCCAAGAGCCTAGCGGGAGGGTTTACGATGAGCAGTTCTTC. This codes for CASSQEPSGRVYDEQFF. The rearrangement links TRBV4-1 to TRBJ2-1; 12 bases are shared with TRBD2. J gave up 8 bases and V 0 bases, and 8 bases lay outside the gene matches. The CDR3 sequence is 17 residues long. Germline V CDR1 and CDR2: MGHRA, YSYEKL.

The rearrangement links TRBV29-1 to TRBJ1-5; no clear D. The V gene's germline CDR1 is SQVTM and CDR2 ANQGSEA. The V and J ends lost 7 bases and 4 bases respectively, with 23 bases between them. The CDR3 is 16 residues long. The CDR3 region is CSALTTTPGRNQPQHF. In DNA, the CDR3 is TGCAGCGCCCTGACTACCACCCCCGGTCGGAATCAGCCCCAGCATTTT. Filled out from reference TRBV29-1 and TRBJ1-5, the complete variable domain reads SAVISQKPSRDICQRGTSLTIQCQVDSQVTMMFWYRQQPGQSLTLIATANQGSEATYESGFVIDKFPISRPNLTFSTLTVSNMSPEDSSIYLCSALTTTPGRNQPQHFGDGTRLSIL.